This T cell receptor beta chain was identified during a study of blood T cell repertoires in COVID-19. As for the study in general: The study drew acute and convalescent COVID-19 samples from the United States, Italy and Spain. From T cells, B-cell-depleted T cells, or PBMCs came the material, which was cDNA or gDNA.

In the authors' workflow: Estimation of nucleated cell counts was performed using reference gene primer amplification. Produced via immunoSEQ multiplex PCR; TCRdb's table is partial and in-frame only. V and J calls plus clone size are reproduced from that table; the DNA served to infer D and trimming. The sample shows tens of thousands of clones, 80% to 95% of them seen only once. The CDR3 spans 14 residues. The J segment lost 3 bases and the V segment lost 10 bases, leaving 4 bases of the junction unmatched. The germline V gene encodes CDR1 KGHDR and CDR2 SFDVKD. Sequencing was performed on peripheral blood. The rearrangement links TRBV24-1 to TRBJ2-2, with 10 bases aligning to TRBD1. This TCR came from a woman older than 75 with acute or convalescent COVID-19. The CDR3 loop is CATMGQGYTGELFF. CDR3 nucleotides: TGTGCCACAATGGGACAGGGGTACACCGGGGAGCTGTTTTTT.